This TCR beta chain was recovered during a study of blood T cell repertoires in COVID-19. Overall study context: There were acute and convalescent COVID-19 samples, and they came from the United States, Italy and Spain.

The germline V gene has CDR1 MDHEN and CDR2 SYDVKM. Trimming removed 5 bases from V and 7 bases from J, with 15 bases in between. The length of the CDR3 is 15 residues. Assay: immunoSEQ multiplex PCR; the TCRdb copy retains only in-frame clones and omits some. The data contain 180,000 or so clones, about four fifths of them singletons. The clonotype originates from a woman aged 40 to 50 with COVID-19, enrolled during active disease. This chain uses TRBV28 with TRBJ2-6; no reliable D call. Sequenced sample: peripheral blood. The CDR3 is CASSPPPAGANVLTF. The CDR3 DNA reads as TGTGCCAGCAGTCCTCCGCCCGCAGGCGCCAACGTCCTGACTTTC.